This is a list of T cell receptor beta chains from one sample in a study of OX40 agonist ivuxolimab in advanced cancers. Measured with immunoSEQ multiplex PCR; TCRdb has only the in-frame clones, and not every one. The sample contains around 80,000 clones, about 92% of which appear only once. Sequences were derived from CD4+ or CD8+ T cells sorted from blood, sampled in a trial of the OX40 agonist ivuxolimab. Receptor source: an adult with an advanced solid tumor such as melanoma, head and neck, liver or kidney cancer. The CDR3 runs from the conserved cysteine through the conserved F or W. Each record gives: V gene, clone size, D gene, J gene, CDR3 DNA, CDR3 protein. D genes are given only for firm matches. Some rows mark clone size as missing; the rest say once, few, many or name a class of expanded clone.

V gene: TRBV30
clone size: NA
D gene: TRBD2
J gene: TRBJ2-5
CDR3 DNA: TGTGCCATAACGTGGACTAGCGGGCAAGAGACCCAGTACTTC
CDR3 protein: CAITWTSGQETQYF

V gene: TRBV27
clone size: once
D gene: TRBD1
J gene: TRBJ2-7
CDR3 DNA: TGTGCCAGCAGTTTCGACAGGGGTTGGGAGCAGTACTTC
CDR3 protein: CASSFDRGWEQYF

V gene: TRBV6-5
clone size: NA
D gene: NA
J gene: TRBJ1-2
CDR3 DNA: TGTGCCAGCAGGCCCGGGACGGTTTATGGCTACACCTTC
CDR3 protein: CASRPGTVYGYTF

V gene: TRBV6-5
clone size: NA
D gene: NA
J gene: TRBJ2-7
CDR3 DNA: TGTGCCAGCAGTTCCCAAACAGGGTCCCAGTACTTC
CDR3 protein: CASSSQTGSQYF

V gene: TRBV5-1
clone size: NA
D gene: TRBD1
J gene: TRBJ1-2
CDR3 DNA: TGCGCCAGCAGCTTGGGGGACAGGGGGAATGGCTACACCTTC
CDR3 protein: CASSLGDRGNGYTF

V gene: TRBV5-1
clone size: NA
D gene: TRBD2
J gene: TRBJ2-3
CDR3 DNA: TGCGCCAGCAGCAAAACGGGACTAGCGGGGGCCACAGATACGCAGTATTTT
CDR3 protein: CASSKTGLAGATDTQYF

V gene: TRBV7-6
clone size: NA
D gene: NA
J gene: TRBJ2-7
CDR3 DNA: TGTGCCAGCAGCTCTACTGGACCCTACGAGCAGTACTTC
CDR3 protein: CASSSTGPYEQYF

V gene: TRBV18
clone size: NA
D gene: NA
J gene: TRBJ1-2
CDR3 DNA: TGTGCCAGCTCAAAAGTCGACGGACCTAACTATGGCTACACCTTC
CDR3 protein: CASSKVDGPNYGYTF

V gene: TRBV5-4
clone size: NA
D gene: NA
J gene: TRBJ1-5
CDR3 DNA: TGTGCCAGCAGCTTGGCAGGTTCGGTTCAGCCCCAGCATTTT
CDR3 protein: CASSLAGSVQPQHF

V gene: TRBV5-1
clone size: NA
D gene: NA
J gene: TRBJ2-2
CDR3 DNA: TGCGCCAGCAGCTTAATAGGTTCCGGGGAGCTGTTTTTT
CDR3 protein: CASSLIGSGELFF

V gene: TRBV4-2
clone size: NA
D gene: NA
J gene: TRBJ2-2
CDR3 DNA: TGTGCCAGCAGCCAACCGACCGGGGAGCTGTTTTTT
CDR3 protein: CASSQPTGELFF

V gene: TRBV2
clone size: NA
D gene: NA
J gene: TRBJ2-5
CDR3 DNA: TGTGCCAGCATCCCCACTGGGTTGCCACTACCTTTCCAAGAGACCCAGTACTTC
CDR3 protein: CASIPTGLPLPFQETQYF

V gene: TRBV7-2
clone size: NA
D gene: NA
J gene: TRBJ2-7
CDR3 DNA: TGTGCCAGCAGCTCAGGCCCTCTCGACAGCTCCTACGAGCAGTACTTC
CDR3 protein: CASSSGPLDSSYEQYF

V gene: TRBV6-1
clone size: NA
D gene: NA
J gene: TRBJ1-6
CDR3 DNA: TGTGCCAGCAGTGAAGCAGAGTTAAGGGGAGATTCACCCCTCCACTTT
CDR3 protein: CASSEAELRGDSPLHF

V gene: TRBV19
clone size: NA
D gene: TRBD2
J gene: TRBJ2-2
CDR3 DNA: TGTGCCAGTAGTACACCGACTAGCGGGAGGTACACCGGGGAGCTGTTTTTT
CDR3 protein: CASSTPTSGRYTGELFF

V gene: TRBV5-6
clone size: NA
D gene: NA
J gene: TRBJ1-2
CDR3 DNA: TGTGCCAGCAGCTTGGAGGGAAGCTATGGCTACACCTTC
CDR3 protein: CASSLEGSYGYTF

V gene: TRBV10-3
clone size: NA
D gene: NA
J gene: TRBJ1-5
CDR3 DNA: TGTGCCATCAGTCCTGCCCTTATCCAGGGCGGCAATCAGCCCCAGCATTTT
CDR3 protein: CAISPALIQGGNQPQHF

V gene: TRBV7-9
clone size: NA
D gene: NA
J gene: TRBJ1-1
CDR3 DNA: TGTGCCAGCAGCTTAGGGGGCCCCCGTACTGAAGCTTTCTTT
CDR3 protein: CASSLGGPRTEAFF

V gene: TRBV10-3
clone size: NA
D gene: NA
J gene: TRBJ1-5
CDR3 DNA: TGTGCCATCAGGGACCGAAGGGATCAGCCCCAGCATTTT
CDR3 protein: CAIRDRRDQPQHF

V gene: TRBV5-1
clone size: NA
D gene: NA
J gene: TRBJ2-3
CDR3 DNA: TGCGCCAGCAGCCCGGCGGGGCAGTCAGATACGCAGTATTTT
CDR3 protein: CASSPAGQSDTQYF

V gene: TRBV19
clone size: NA
D gene: NA
J gene: TRBJ2-3
CDR3 DNA: TGTGCCAGTACTCGGGGGTGGGACCGCACAGATACGCAGTATTTT
CDR3 protein: CASTRGWDRTDTQYF

V gene: TRBV10-2
clone size: NA
D gene: NA
J gene: TRBJ2-1
CDR3 DNA: TGCGCCAGCCGTCGGGACCGAAACAATGAGCAGTTCTTC
CDR3 protein: CASRRDRNNEQFF

V gene: TRBV7-3
clone size: NA
D gene: TRBD1
J gene: TRBJ2-1
CDR3 DNA: TGTGCCAGCAGCTCTTCTTCGACAGGGAACAATGAGCAGTTCTTC
CDR3 protein: CASSSSSTGNNEQFF

V gene: TRBV30
clone size: NA
D gene: TRBD2
J gene: TRBJ2-7
CDR3 DNA: TGTGCCTGGAGACTGACTAGCGGGAACTACGAGCAGTACTTC
CDR3 protein: CAWRLTSGNYEQYF

V gene: TRBV10-3
clone size: NA
D gene: NA
J gene: TRBJ1-3
CDR3 DNA: TGTGCCATCAGTGACCAAAGTGGAAACACCATATATTTT
CDR3 protein: CAISDQSGNTIYF

V gene: TRBV11-2
clone size: NA
D gene: TRBD1
J gene: TRBJ2-5
CDR3 DNA: TGTGCCAGCAGCAAGGACAGGGGGCTAGAGACCCAGTACTTC
CDR3 protein: CASSKDRGLETQYF

V gene: TRBV9
clone size: NA
D gene: NA
J gene: TRBJ1-5
CDR3 DNA: TGTGCCAGCAGCCCCACGGGGCGCAATCAGCCCCAGCATTTT
CDR3 protein: CASSPTGRNQPQHF

V gene: TRBV27
clone size: NA
D gene: NA
J gene: TRBJ1-1
CDR3 DNA: TGTGCCACCTCAAGACAGGTATTTTCTGAAGCTTTCTTT
CDR3 protein: CATSRQVFSEAFF

V gene: TRBV1
clone size: NA
D gene: NA
J gene: TRBJ2-1
CDR3 DNA: TGCACCAGCAGCCAGGACACCTTAGGGGGGAAACCCTACAATGAGCAGTTCTTC
CDR3 protein: CTSSQDTLGGKPYNEQFF

V gene: TRBV9
clone size: NA
D gene: NA
J gene: TRBJ2-4
CDR3 DNA: TGTGCCAGCAGCGTAGACGGACGTCCAGGCAAAAACATTCAGTACTTC
CDR3 protein: CASSVDGRPGKNIQYF

V gene: TRBV6-5
clone size: few
D gene: NA
J gene: TRBJ1-1
CDR3 DNA: TGTGCCAGCAGTTACTCGATGAACACTGAAGCTTTCTTT
CDR3 protein: CASSYSMNTEAFF

V gene: TRBV10-3
clone size: few
D gene: TRBD2
J gene: TRBJ2-1
CDR3 DNA: TGTGCCATCGGGACTAGCGGGTTTAATGAGCAGTTCTTC
CDR3 protein: CAIGTSGFNEQFF

V gene: TRBV5-6
clone size: NA
D gene: TRBD2
J gene: TRBJ2-3
CDR3 DNA: TGTGCCAGCAGCTCCCTACTAGCGGGGGGCACAGATACGCAGTATTTT
CDR3 protein: CASSSLLAGGTDTQYF

V gene: TRBV9
clone size: NA
D gene: TRBD1
J gene: TRBJ1-5
CDR3 DNA: TGTGCCAGCAGCCGCAGGGGGGATGATAGCAATCAGCCCCAGCATTTT
CDR3 protein: CASSRRGDDSNQPQHF

V gene: TRBV9
clone size: once
D gene: NA
J gene: TRBJ2-3
CDR3 DNA: TGTGCCAGCAGCGTTCGCTCATGGAGAGATACGCAGTATTTT
CDR3 protein: CASSVRSWRDTQYF

V gene: TRBV27
clone size: NA
D gene: TRBD1
J gene: TRBJ1-5
CDR3 DNA: TGTGCCAGCAAGGAGGCGAGTGGGACAGGCAATCAGCCCCAGCATTTT
CDR3 protein: CASKEASGTGNQPQHF

V gene: TRBV29-1
clone size: NA
D gene: NA
J gene: TRBJ2-3
CDR3 DNA: TGCAGCGTCGACAGCCCACAGGGTACGCAGTATTTT
CDR3 protein: CSVDSPQGTQYF

V gene: TRBV4-1
clone size: NA
D gene: NA
J gene: TRBJ2-7
CDR3 DNA: TGCGCCAGCAGCCAAGAAGTGAGGGGGAGACTAGCCGGCGAGCAGTACTTC
CDR3 protein: CASSQEVRGRLAGEQYF

V gene: TRBV5-5
clone size: NA
D gene: NA
J gene: TRBJ2-3
CDR3 DNA: TGTGCCAGCAGCTTTGAACAGCATACGCAGTATTTT
CDR3 protein: CASSFEQHTQYF

V gene: TRBV9
clone size: NA
D gene: NA
J gene: TRBJ1-1
CDR3 DNA: TGTGCCAGCAGCGTAGGAGAGGGGAGGACTGAAGCTTTCTTT
CDR3 protein: CASSVGEGRTEAFF

V gene: TRBV18
clone size: NA
D gene: TRBD1
J gene: TRBJ2-7
CDR3 DNA: TGTGCCAGCTCACCCGGGACAGGGGGCTTTATCACCTACGAGCAGTACTTC
CDR3 protein: CASSPGTGGFITYEQYF

V gene: TRBV29-1
clone size: few
D gene: TRBD2
J gene: TRBJ2-1
CDR3 DNA: TGCAGCGTTGATCGGGCCCTAGCGGGAGGGTCCTACAATGAGCAGTTCTTC
CDR3 protein: CSVDRALAGGSYNEQFF

V gene: TRBV20-1
clone size: few
D gene: TRBD2
J gene: TRBJ2-3
CDR3 DNA: TGCAGTGCTGAGCGGGACCCCGTTTGGTATTTT
CDR3 protein: CSAERDPVWYF

V gene: TRBV6-5
clone size: few
D gene: NA
J gene: TRBJ2-1
CDR3 DNA: TGTGCCAGCAGGGAGTTCGGCTACAATGAGCAGTTCTTC
CDR3 protein: CASREFGYNEQFF

V gene: TRBV5-1
clone size: NA
D gene: TRBD1
J gene: TRBJ2-7
CDR3 DNA: TGCGCCAGCAGCTCAGGGACAGCTGGATACTACGAGCAGTACTTC
CDR3 protein: CASSSGTAGYYEQYF

V gene: TRBV21-1
clone size: once
D gene: NA
J gene: TRBJ2-1
CDR3 DNA: TGTGCCAGCAGCAAAGGTAGGGGACAGAACAATGAGCAGTTCTTC
CDR3 protein: CASSKGRGQNNEQFF

V gene: TRBV6-4
clone size: once
D gene: NA
J gene: TRBJ2-2
CDR3 DNA: TGTGCCTCAAAGACAGCGAACACCGGGGAGCTGTTTTTT
CDR3 protein: CASKTANTGELFF

V gene: TRBV30
clone size: NA
D gene: NA
J gene: TRBJ1-2
CDR3 DNA: TGTGCCTGGACCAAGGAGGGACGGAGACGCGGCTACACCTTC
CDR3 protein: CAWTKEGRRRGYTF

V gene: TRBV6-5
clone size: NA
D gene: TRBD1
J gene: TRBJ1-1
CDR3 DNA: TGTGCCAGCAGTAGGGACAGGGTACAAACTGAAGCTTTCTTT
CDR3 protein: CASSRDRVQTEAFF

V gene: TRBV5-6
clone size: NA
D gene: TRBD2
J gene: TRBJ2-5
CDR3 DNA: TGTGCCAGCAGCTTCGGGTCTAGCGGGAGGAACCCGCAAGAGACCCAGTACTTC
CDR3 protein: CASSFGSSGRNPQETQYF

V gene: TRBV5-1
clone size: NA
D gene: NA
J gene: TRBJ2-3
CDR3 DNA: TGCGCCAGCAGCTTGGCCCGGACCTCTAGCACAGATACGCAGTATTTT
CDR3 protein: CASSLARTSSTDTQYF

V gene: TRBV29-1
clone size: NA
D gene: NA
J gene: TRBJ2-2
CDR3 DNA: TGCAGCGTTCGATGGGGGGACACCGGGGAGCTGTTTTTT
CDR3 protein: CSVRWGDTGELFF

V gene: TRBV19
clone size: once
D gene: NA
J gene: TRBJ1-6
CDR3 DNA: TGTGCCAGTAGGATTATGCCGACAGGTTCTAATTCACCCCTCCACTTT
CDR3 protein: CASRIMPTGSNSPLHF

V gene: TRBV9
clone size: once
D gene: NA
J gene: TRBJ2-7
CDR3 DNA: TGTGCCAGCATTTCAGAGGGGTTTGGAGGGGAGCAGTACTTC
CDR3 protein: CASISEGFGGEQYF

V gene: TRBV7-9
clone size: NA
D gene: NA
J gene: TRBJ1-3
CDR3 DNA: TGTGCCAGCAGCTTAGGAGGGGACCGAAACACCATATATTTT
CDR3 protein: CASSLGGDRNTIYF

V gene: TRBV7-8
clone size: NA
D gene: TRBD2
J gene: TRBJ2-2
CDR3 DNA: TGTGCCAGCAGCCTAAGACTAGCGGCCACCGGGGAGCTGTTTTTT
CDR3 protein: CASSLRLAATGELFF

V gene: TRBV14
clone size: few
D gene: NA
J gene: TRBJ1-2
CDR3 DNA: TGTGCCAGCAGCCACCGAATGGTATCCTATGGCTACACCTTC
CDR3 protein: CASSHRMVSYGYTF

V gene: TRBV5-1
clone size: NA
D gene: TRBD1
J gene: TRBJ2-7
CDR3 DNA: TGCGCCAGCAGCTTGGGCCAGGGGGCTTACTACGAGCAGTACTTC
CDR3 protein: CASSLGQGAYYEQYF

V gene: TRBV7-9
clone size: NA
D gene: NA
J gene: TRBJ2-1
CDR3 DNA: TGTGCCAGCAGCTTTTGGTCCTACAATGAGCAGTTCTTC
CDR3 protein: CASSFWSYNEQFF